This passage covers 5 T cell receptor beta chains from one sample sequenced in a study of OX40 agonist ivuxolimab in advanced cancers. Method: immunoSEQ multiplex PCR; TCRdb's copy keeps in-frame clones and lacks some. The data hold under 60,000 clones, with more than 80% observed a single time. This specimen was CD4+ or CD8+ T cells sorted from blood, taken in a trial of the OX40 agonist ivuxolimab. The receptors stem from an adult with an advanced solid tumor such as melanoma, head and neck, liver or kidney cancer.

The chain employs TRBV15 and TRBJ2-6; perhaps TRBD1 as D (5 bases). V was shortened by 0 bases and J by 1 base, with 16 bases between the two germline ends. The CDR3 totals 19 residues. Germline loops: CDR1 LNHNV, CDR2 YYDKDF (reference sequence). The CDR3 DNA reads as TGTGCCACCAGCAGAGATAATTCTGGACACCGGTCTGGGGCCAACGTCCTGACTTTC. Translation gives CATSRDNSGHRSGANVLTF.

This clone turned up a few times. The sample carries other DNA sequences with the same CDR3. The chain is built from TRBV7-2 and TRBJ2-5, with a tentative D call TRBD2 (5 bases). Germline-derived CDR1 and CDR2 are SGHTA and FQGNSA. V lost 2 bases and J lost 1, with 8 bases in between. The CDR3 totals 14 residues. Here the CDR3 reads CASSLSRAQETQYF. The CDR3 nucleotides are TGTGCCAGCAGCTTATCGAGGGCCCAAGAGACCCAGTACTTC.

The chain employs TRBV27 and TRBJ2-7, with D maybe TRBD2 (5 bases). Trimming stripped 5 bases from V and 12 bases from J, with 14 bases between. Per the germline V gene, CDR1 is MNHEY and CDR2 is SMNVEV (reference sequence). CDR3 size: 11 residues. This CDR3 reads CASSPSSVAYF. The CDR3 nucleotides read TGTGCCAGCAGTCCAAGTAGCGTGGCGTACTTC.

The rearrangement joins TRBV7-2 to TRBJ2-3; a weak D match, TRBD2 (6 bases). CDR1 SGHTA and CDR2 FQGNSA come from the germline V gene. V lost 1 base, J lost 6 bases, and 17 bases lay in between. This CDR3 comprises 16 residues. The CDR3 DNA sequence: TGTGCCAGCAGCTTAGTTGGTAGCGGCCGACGGGATACGCAGTATTTT. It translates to CASSLVGSGRRDTQYF.

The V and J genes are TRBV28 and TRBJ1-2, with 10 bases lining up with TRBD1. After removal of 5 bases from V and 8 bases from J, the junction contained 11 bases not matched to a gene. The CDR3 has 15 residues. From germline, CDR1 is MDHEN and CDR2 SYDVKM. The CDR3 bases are TGTGCCAGCAGTAGCCCGCGACAGGGGGCGGGGGGCTACACCTTC. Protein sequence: CASSSPRQGAGGYTF.